This is a list of T cell receptor beta chains from one sample in a study of shared clonotypes between healthy human individuals. Data came from immunoSEQ multiplex PCR; TCRdb stores just in-frame clones and leaves some out. The sample carries about 2.4 million clones, roughly 93% recorded once. The sample was naive CD4+ T cells from PBMCs. Receptors originate from a man aged 18-30 years in good health. Some clones in this sample may be carry-over from other donors' samples. CDR3s include the opening cysteine and the closing phenylalanine or tryptophan.

v_gene: TRBV6-1
j_gene: TRBJ2-1
CDR3aa: CASSEATGIPNEQFF

v_gene: TRBV14
j_gene: TRBJ2-5
CDR3aa: CASSQTSGGGQETQYF

v_gene: TRBV28
j_gene: TRBJ2-5
CDR3aa: CASSLYREETQYF

v_gene: TRBV5-1
j_gene: TRBJ1-4
CDR3aa: CASSPRDRDEKLFF

v_gene: TRBV5-6
j_gene: TRBJ1-2
CDR3aa: CASSPVGRESGYTF

v_gene: TRBV9
j_gene: TRBJ1-4
CDR3aa: CASSVGGATNEKLFF

v_gene: TRBV7-3
j_gene: TRBJ2-5
CDR3aa: CASSLTPRPAREETQYF

v_gene: TRBV7-2
j_gene: TRBJ1-1
CDR3aa: CASTNRDRGTTEAFF

v_gene: TRBV5-6
j_gene: TRBJ2-7
CDR3aa: CASSANRDRGYEQYF

v_gene: TRBV28
j_gene: TRBJ2-1
CDR3aa: CASAPYWGGGWYEQFF

v_gene: TRBV9
j_gene: TRBJ2-1
CDR3aa: CASSVGTSNEQFF

v_gene: TRBV10-3
j_gene: TRBJ2-1
CDR3aa: CAISESKVQQFF

v_gene: TRBV5-6
j_gene: TRBJ1-4
CDR3aa: CASSLEGHNEKLFF

v_gene: TRBV12-5
j_gene: TRBJ2-7
CDR3aa: CASGLVLGQGHEQYF

v_gene: TRBV5-1
j_gene: TRBJ2-5
CDR3aa: CASSLITGTLGETQYF

v_gene: TRBV18
j_gene: TRBJ2-7
CDR3aa: CASSPGTGGFYEQYF

v_gene: TRBV10-2
j_gene: TRBJ2-1
CDR3aa: CASSSPAAEFINEQFF

v_gene: TRBV29-1
j_gene: TRBJ2-3
CDR3aa: CSVEGLAEGDTQYF

v_gene: TRBV4-1
j_gene: -
CDR3aa: CASSQVGDSFPYEQYF